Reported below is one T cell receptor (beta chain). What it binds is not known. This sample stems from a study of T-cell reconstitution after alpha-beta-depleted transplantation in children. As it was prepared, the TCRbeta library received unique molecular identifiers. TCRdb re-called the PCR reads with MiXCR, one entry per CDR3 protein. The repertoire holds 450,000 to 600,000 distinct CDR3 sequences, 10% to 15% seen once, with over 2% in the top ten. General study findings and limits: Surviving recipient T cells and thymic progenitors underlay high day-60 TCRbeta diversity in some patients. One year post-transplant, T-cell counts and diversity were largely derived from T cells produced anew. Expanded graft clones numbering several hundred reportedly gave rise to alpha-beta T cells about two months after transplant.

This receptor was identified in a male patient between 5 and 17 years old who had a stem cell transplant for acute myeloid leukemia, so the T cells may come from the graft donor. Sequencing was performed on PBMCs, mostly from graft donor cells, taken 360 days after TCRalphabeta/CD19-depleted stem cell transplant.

CDR3 sequence (DNA): TGTGCCAGCGGGCAGGGGTGGGAGCAGTACTTC. It specifies CASGQGWEQYF. The V gene is TRBV6-1, the J gene TRBJ2-7, with a weak D call TRBD1 (6 bases). The CDR3 contains 11 residues. Deletions cut 8 bases from V and 7 bases from J, with 12 bases between. Germline V gene lookup returns CDR1 MNHNS and CDR2 SASEGT.